The TCR beta chain described here comes from a study of blood T cell repertoires in COVID-19. Study in general: PBMCs, B-cell-depleted T cells, or T cells were the source of the cDNA or gDNA that made up the material.

As originally analysed: For nucleated cells, counts were estimated from reference gene primer amplification. TCRdb's table, derived via immunoSEQ multiplex PCR, lists solely in-frame clones and lacks some. Clonal size and the V and J genes are those of that table, whereas D and trimming came from the DNA. The sample holds roughly 26,000 clones, 82% seen once. V dropped 7 bases and J dropped 0; count of bases not matched to a gene: 9. Germline lookup yields CDR1 MNHEY and CDR2 SMNVEV (reference sequence). The CDR3 is made up of 16 amino acids. The rearrangement joins TRBV27 to TRBJ2-3, with 8 bases aligning to TRBD2. The clonotype originates from a human donor in a cohort sampled during active COVID-19. The source material was peripheral blood. The CDR3 is CASNFLLAASTDTQYF. CDR3 nucleotides: TGTGCCAGCAACTTTCTACTAGCGGCTAGCACAGATACGCAGTATTTT.